One sample yielded the 32 T cell receptor beta chains listed below, sequenced in a study of PD-L1 blockade in urothelial cancer. Here immunoSEQ multiplex PCR was the method, and the copy in TCRdb shows in-frame clones only, minus some. The sample has tens of thousands of clones, approximately 77% seen once. Sequenced here: PBMCs, sampled around atezolizumab (anti-PD-L1) treatment. These receptors all come from a man in his 70s with urothelial cancer.

This chain joins TRBV6-5 and TRBJ2-6; tentative D call: TRBD1 (5 bases). Looked up from germline, CDR1 is MNHEY and CDR2 is SVGAGI. The CDR3 spans 15 residues. V shed 8 bases and J shed 2 bases, with 13 bases lying between them. The CDR3 loop is CASRASGTGANVLTF. For the CDR3, the DNA is TGTGCCAGCCGAGCCTCAGGGACTGGGGCCAACGTCCTGACTTTC.

The chain carries TRBV19 and TRBJ1-2; weak D call: TRBD1 (6 bases). The CDR3 loop spans 13 amino acids. The V end was cut by 6 bases, the J end by 4 bases, with 12 bases between. Per germline, CDR1 LNHDA and CDR2 SQIVND (reference sequence). Here the CDR3 reads CASSLTGSYGYTF. DNA of the CDR3: TGTGCCAGTAGCTTGACAGGTTCCTATGGCTACACCTTC.

The chain combines TRBV20-1 with TRBJ2-5, with unresolved D. The germline V and J ends were trimmed by 7 bases and 2 bases, with 8 bases remaining between them. Germline CDR1 DFQATT, CDR2 SNEGSKA (reference sequence). CDR3 length: 11 amino acids. CDR3 in DNA: TGCAGTGGAGGTATTCAAGAGACCCAGTACTTC. Translated, it gives CSGGIQETQYF.

V and J are TRBV6-5 and TRBJ1-2; a possible D gene is TRBD1 (5 bases). This CDR3 is 13 amino acids long. V lost 6 bases and J lost 3, with 11 bases in between. CDR1 and CDR2 (germline): MNHEY, SVGAGI. In DNA form, the CDR3 reads TGTGCCAGCAGCCGGGACTCAGACTATGGCTACACCTTC. This codes for CASSRDSDYGYTF.

The V and J genes are TRBV4-2 and TRBJ2-1; 11 bases map to TRBD2. Germline V gene data show CDR1 as LGHNA and CDR2 as YNFKEQ. The junction had 1 base not matched to a gene; V was cut back by 1 base and J by 5 bases. This CDR3 region has 15 residues. CDR3 DNA: TGTGCCAGCAGCCAAGGACTAGCGGGAAACAATGAGCAGTTCTTC. It codes for CASSQGLAGNNEQFF.

The V and J genes are TRBV28 and TRBJ1-2; no definite D call. CDR1 MDHEN and CDR2 SYDVKM come from the germline V gene. This CDR3 comprises 15 residues. Deletions cut 5 bases from V and 4 bases from J, with 17 bases between. The CDR3 region is CASSPPASEGYGYTF. Written as DNA, the CDR3 is TGTGCCAGCAGTCCCCCCGCAAGTGAGGGCTATGGCTACACCTTC.

The rearrangement joins TRBV5-4 to TRBJ2-1; D might be TRBD1 (5 bases). The CDR3 sequence is 11 residues long. V was cut by 1 base and J by 15 bases, with 11 bases left in between. Per germline, CDR1 SGHNT and CDR2 YYREEE (reference sequence). The CDR3 here is CASSLRREAFF. DNA for the CDR3: TGTGCCAGCAGCTTGCGCAGGGAAGCGTTCTTC.

The chain carries TRBV11-1 and TRBJ2-1; the match to TRBD2 covers 9 bases. Trimming took 5 bases from V and 5 from J; bases not matched to a gene: 13. The CDR3 loop spans 17 amino acids. Germline V gene data show CDR1 as SGHAT and CDR2 as FQDESV (reference sequence). DNA for the CDR3: TGTGCCAGCAGCCCCCGCGCGAGCGGGAGGATTCACAATGAGCAGTTCTTC. Its translation: CASSPRASGRIHNEQFF.

The V call is TRBV7-2, the J call TRBJ1-2; the D gene is possibly TRBD1 (5 bases). The CDR3 has 15 residues. V was pared by 5 bases and J by 4 bases, with 17 bases between. CDR1 SGHTA and CDR2 FQGNSA come from the germline V gene. Here the CDR3 DNA reads TGTGCCAGCAGCCCTAGTCTGGGAAGGGGCTATGGCTACACCTTC. Translated: CASSPSLGRGYGYTF.

CDR3 amino acids: CASSFPGGNYEQYF. The CDR3 DNA reads as TGTGCCAGCAGCTTTCCGGGGGGGAACTACGAGCAGTACTTC. This chain joins TRBV5-4 and TRBJ2-7, with TRBD2 identical over 8 bases. The CDR3 runs 14 residues. Germline CDR1 and CDR2: SGHNT and YYREEE (reference sequence). The junction had 4 bases not matched to a gene; V was cut back by 2 bases and J by 3 bases.

This clone was seen a single time. The V call is TRBV2, the J call TRBJ2-1; maybe TRBD2 (6 bases). Trimming stripped 6 bases from V and 6 bases from J, with 9 bases between. Germline lookup yields CDR1 SNHLY and CDR2 FYNNEI. The CDR3 spans 12 residues. The CDR3 loop reads CASRPGGNEQFF. CDR3 coding DNA: TGTGCCAGCAGACCCGGGGGCAATGAGCAGTTCTTC. Full variable domain (remainder filled in from reference TRBV2 and TRBJ2-1): EPEVTQTPSHQVTQMGQEVILRCVPISNHLYFYWYRQILGQKVEFLVSFYNNEISEKSEIFDDQFSVERPDGSNFTLKIRSTKLEDSAMYFCASRPGGNEQFFGPGTRLTVL.

The chain carries TRBV4-3 and TRBJ1-1; possible D gene TRBD1, 6 bases. The V end was cut by 1 base, the J end by 6 bases, with 24 bases between. CDR1 LGHNA and CDR2 YSLEER come from the germline V gene. CDR3 length: 18 residues. CDR3 nucleotides: TGCGCCAGCAGCCAAGGAGGAGTGAGTACAGGGAAGGGGGCTGAAGCTTTCTTT. This encodes CASSQGGVSTGKGAEAFF.

The V call is TRBV29-1, the J call TRBJ2-1, with 11 bases aligning to TRBD2. Per the germline V gene, CDR1 is SQVTM and CDR2 is ANQGSEA. Trimming at V came to 7 bases and at J to 1 base, leaving 6 bases not matched to a gene. The CDR3 totals 15 residues. The CDR3 protein is CSARSSGRSYNEQFF. The CDR3 DNA reads as TGCAGCGCACGTTCTAGCGGGAGGTCCTACAATGAGCAGTTCTTC.

V gene TRBV5-1 combines with J gene TRBJ2-5; weak D call: TRBD2 (5 bases). V was pared by 5 bases and J by 3 bases, with 8 bases between. CDR1 is SGHRS, CDR2 YFSETQ, per germline. The CDR3 has 12 amino acids. CDR3 DNA sequence: TGCGCCAGCAGGACCGGGGAAGAGACCCAGTACTTC. Translated, it gives CASRTGEETQYF.

A few counts support this clone. The rearrangement uses TRBV6-1 and TRBJ1-5; D is undetermined. Germline values: CDR1 MNHNS, CDR2 SASEGT. The CDR3 runs to 14 residues. V lost 4 bases and J lost 2, with 9 bases in between. In DNA, the CDR3 is TGTGCCAGCAGTGGCCGGAGTCGCAATCAGCCCCAGCATTTT. Protein: CASSGRSRNQPQHF.

The rearrangement uses TRBV19 and TRBJ2-1; the match to TRBD1 covers 9 bases. Germline CDR1 and CDR2: LNHDA and SQIVND (reference sequence). J lost 4 bases, V lost 6 bases, and 7 bases had no gene match. This CDR3 is built from 15 residues. The CDR3 nucleotides are TGTGCCAGTAGCCCCGGGACAGGGCTGTACAATGAGCAGTTCTTC. Amino acids: CASSPGTGLYNEQFF.

This clone was seen once. The rearrangement joins TRBV10-3 to TRBJ1-4; 8 bases line up with TRBD1. Germline lookup yields CDR1 ENHRY and CDR2 SYGVKD. This CDR3 comprises 18 residues. The V gene end was trimmed by 4 bases and the J gene end by 1 base; junction bases not matched to a gene: 11. This CDR3 reads CAISGSRDRSGTNEKLFF. CDR3 coding DNA: TGTGCCATCAGTGGGTCCCGGGACAGGAGTGGAACTAATGAAAAACTGTTTTTT.

V usage is TRBV4-1 and J usage is TRBJ2-1, with a tentative D call TRBD2 (6 bases). The germline gives CDR1 MGHRA, CDR2 YSYEKL. Trimming took 4 bases from V and 10 from J, leaving 14 bases between them. The CDR3 covers 13 residues. Here the CDR3 reads CASSLSQEGEQFF. In DNA form, the CDR3 reads TGCGCCAGCAGCCTCTCCCAGGAGGGGGAGCAGTTCTTC.

The rearrangement joins TRBV5-1 to TRBJ2-5, with D possibly TRBD2 on 6 matching bases. The CDR3 runs 16 residues. Per the germline V gene, CDR1 is SGHRS and CDR2 is YFSETQ. V was trimmed by 3 bases and J by 2 bases, leaving 17 bases between them. CDR3 in DNA: TGCGCCAGCAGCTCCCTGCCTAGCGTGTTACAAGAGACCCAGTACTTC. This gives the protein CASSSLPSVLQETQYF.

The rearrangement links TRBV5-6 to TRBJ2-7; no firm D call. CDR1 SGHDT and CDR2 YYEEEE come from the germline V gene. The length of the CDR3 is 14 residues. The V end lost 1 base, the J end lost 2 bases, and 10 bases lay between the germline ends. CDR3 protein: CASSLSLETYEQYF. As DNA, the CDR3 is TGTGCCAGCAGCTTGTCGCTAGAAACCTACGAGCAGTACTTC. Full variable domain (outside the CDR3, taken from reference TRBV5-6 and TRBJ2-7): DAGVTQSPTHLIKTRGQQVTLRCSPKSGHDTVSWYQQALGQGPQFIFQYYEEEERQRGNFPDRFSGHQFPNYSSELNVNALLLGDSALYLCASSLSLETYEQYFGPGTRLTVT.

This chain links TRBV19 with TRBJ2-1, with 10 bases lining up with TRBD2. The J segment lost 8 bases and the V segment lost 9 bases, leaving 10 bases of the junction unmatched. This CDR3 has 14 amino acids. The V gene's germline CDR1 is LNHDA and CDR2 SQIVND (reference sequence). CDR3 amino acids: CASEPSGSTDEQFF. The CDR3, as DNA: TGTGCCAGCGAACCTAGCGGGAGTACAGATGAGCAGTTCTTC.

The V gene is TRBV5-1, the J gene TRBJ2-5, with D perhaps TRBD2 (6 bases). Germline CDR1 SGHRS, CDR2 YFSETQ. This CDR3 has 14 residues. V was cut by 4 bases and J by 2 bases, with 12 bases left in between. The CDR3 DNA is TGCGCCAGCAGCCGAGGAGGGAGTCAAGAGACCCAGTACTTC. Translation gives CASSRGGSQETQYF.

The chain joins TRBV5-4 to TRBJ2-1; 8 bases agree with TRBD1. V was clipped by 3 bases and J by 6 bases; unmatched bases: 11. CDR1 is SGHNT and CDR2 is YYREEE in the germline V gene (reference sequence). The CDR3 totals 16 residues. CDR3 region: CASSSNHDRGVNEQFF. Here the CDR3 DNA reads TGTGCCAGCAGCTCCAATCATGACAGGGGCGTCAATGAGCAGTTCTTC. Complete variable domain (other parts from reference TRBV5-4 and TRBJ2-1): ETGVTQSPTHLIKTRGQQVTLRCSSQSGHNTVSWYQQALGQGPQFIFQYYREEENGRGNFPPRFSGLQFPNYSSELNVNALELDDSALYLCASSSNHDRGVNEQFFGPGTRLTVL.

This clone occurred once. The chain couples TRBV13 to TRBJ2-7; unclear D gene. V lost 1 base and J 5 bases, leaving 9 bases between the germline ends. The CDR3 has 13 amino acids. Germline CDR1 PRHDT, CDR2 FYEKMQ (reference sequence). As DNA, the CDR3 is TGTGCCAGCAGCTTAGAAACGAGAGACGAGCAGTACTTC. This gives the protein CASSLETRDEQYF.

The V call is TRBV6-5, the J call TRBJ2-3, with TRBD2 matching over 7 bases. Germline CDR1 MNHEY, CDR2 SVGAGI. Trimming removed 4 bases from V and 1 base from J; junction bases left unmatched: 8. The CDR3 extends over 16 amino acids. The CDR3 spells CASSLFRGGGTDTQYF. The CDR3 nucleotides read TGTGCCAGCAGTTTATTTAGGGGAGGGGGCACAGATACGCAGTATTTT.

This clone was counted once. This sequence joins TRBV7-9 and TRBJ2-7; TRBD1 is a possible D gene (6 bases). The V end lost 5 bases, the J end lost 3 bases, and 8 bases lay between the germline ends. The CDR3 loop spans 12 amino acids. In germline, CDR1 is SEHNR, CDR2 FQNEAQ (reference sequence). CDR3 in amino acids: CASSKDSYEQYF. The CDR3 DNA reads TGTGCCAGCAGCAAGGACAGCTACGAGCAGTACTTC.

The chain links TRBV4-3 to TRBJ1-3, with D perhaps TRBD1 (5 bases). The CDR3 contains 16 residues. The V end lost 0 bases, the J end lost 2 bases, and 11 bases lay between the germline ends. Germline CDR1 is LGHNA and CDR2 is YSLEER. The DNA of the CDR3 is TGCGCCAGCAGCCAAGATCTGCTCAGGGCTGGAAACACCATATATTTT. Translation gives CASSQDLLRAGNTIYF.

V is TRBV6-5 and J is TRBJ1-2; TRBD1 aligns across 7 bases. From germline, CDR1 is MNHEY and CDR2 SVGAGI. The V segment lost 0 bases and the J segment 7 bases; nucleotides outside the gene matches: 11. The CDR3 is 16 residues long. The CDR3 nucleotides are TGTGCCAGCAGTTACTCTCGGACAGGTAGTACCGGTGGCTACACCTTC. This codes for CASSYSRTGSTGGYTF.

The chain links TRBV6-6 to TRBJ1-1; 8 bases align to TRBD1. CDR3 size: 14 residues. Losses at the gene ends were 6 bases for V and 2 bases for J; bases not matched to a gene: 5. Germline V gives CDR1 MNHNY, CDR2 SVGAGI (reference sequence). CDR3 residues: CASRWTGTNTEAFF. The CDR3 DNA follows: TGTGCCAGCAGATGGACAGGGACTAACACTGAAGCTTTCTTT.

The gene calls are TRBV27 and TRBJ2-5, with 7 positions matching TRBD2. Gene TRBJ2-7 matches the end of the DNA better, so the J call may be wrong. The CDR3 contains 15 residues. Germline V gene sequence: CDR1 MNHEY, CDR2 SMNVEV (reference sequence). CDR3 DNA sequence: TGTGCCAGCAGCCCGGGACTACCTGGCTCCTACGAGCAGTACTTC. Protein sequence: CASSPGLPGSYEQYF.

V usage is TRBV18 and J usage is TRBJ1-1, with a possible D match to TRBD1 (5 bases). This CDR3 is 14 amino acids long. The V end was cut by 2 bases, the J end by 6 bases, with 13 bases between. CDR1 is KGHSH and CDR2 is LQKENI in the germline V gene. CDR3 nucleotides: TGTGCCAGCTCACCAGGGCAGGGTTTCGCTGAAGCTTTCTTT. Its protein product is CASSPGQGFAEAFF.

This sequence joins TRBV2 and TRBJ2-7; 8 bases align to TRBD2. Trimming took 5 bases from V and 5 from J; bases not matched to a gene: 8. Per germline, CDR1 SNHLY and CDR2 FYNNEI. The CDR3 is made up of 14 amino acids. The CDR3 region is CASSLSGRANEQYF. The CDR3 DNA is TGTGCCAGCAGTCTGAGCGGGAGAGCCAACGAGCAGTACTTC.